The 23 T cell receptor beta chains below come from one sample, sequenced in a study of cytomegalovirus exposure and HLA in healthy donors. The PCR used 60 Vbeta and 13 Jbeta primers. Sequencing used immunoSEQ multiplex PCR; TCRdb keeps in-frame clones, though not all of them. In the table there are approximately 170,000 clones, 75% to 90% of which are singletons. The sequencing input was PBMCs. The receptors here all came from a boy aged 2-15 years in good health and CMV-seronegative.

The chain joins TRBV30 to TRBJ1-2; 9 bases are a match to TRBD1. Germline CDR1 reads GTSNPN; CDR2 reads SVGIG (reference sequence). Trimming removed 4 bases from V and 7 bases from J; junction bases left unmatched: 7. This CDR3 is built from 13 residues. The CDR3 protein is CAWNLQGASGYTF. The CDR3 DNA is TGTGCCTGGAACCTACAGGGGGCTAGTGGCTACACCTTC.

The chain carries TRBV5-6 and TRBJ2-2; 11 nucleotides match TRBD1. V trimming: 2 bases; J trimming: 4 bases; junction bases outside the gene matches: 10. CDR3 length: 18 residues. CDR1 SGHDT and CDR2 YYEEEE come from the germline V gene. The CDR3 DNA reads TGTGCCAGCAGCTTCCTAACCGGGACAGGGGGGAGCACCGGGGAGCTGTTTTTT. Translated, it gives CASSFLTGTGGSTGELFF.

The chain uses TRBV30 and TRBJ2-1, with D maybe TRBD2 (6 bases). The CDR3 contains 14 residues. Trimming cost V 5 bases and J 5 bases, with 16 bases left between them. Per the germline V gene, CDR1 is GTSNPN and CDR2 is SVGIG (reference sequence). The CDR3 region has the DNA TGTGCCTGGTCGATGGGGAGGAGGAACAATGAGCAGTTCTTC. This translates into CAWSMGRRNNEQFF.

The V and J genes are TRBV7-8 and TRBJ2-5; the match to TRBD1 covers 8 bases. From germline, CDR1 is SGHVS and CDR2 FQNEAQ. The CDR3 loop spans 14 amino acids. The junction had 8 bases not matched to a gene; V was cut back by 5 bases and J by 6 bases. The CDR3 nucleotides read TGTGCCAGCAGCCCCTGGACAGGGAGGCAGACCCAGTACTTC. As protein: CASSPWTGRQTQYF.

The chain recombines TRBV12-5 with TRBJ2-5; 8 bases match TRBD2. After removal of 2 bases from V and 5 bases from J, the junction contained 25 bases not matched to a gene. The CDR3 runs to 21 residues. Germline-derived CDR1 and CDR2 are LGHNT and FRNRAP. CDR3 nucleotides: TGTGCTAGTGGTTTGTTTTTCGACCCTACTCCGGGACTAGGTTCATTTGAGACCCAGTACTTC. Translated: CASGLFFDPTPGLGSFETQYF.

J is TRBJ1-1 and V is TRBV6-5; D remains unclear. V lost 2 bases, J lost 5 bases, and 12 bases lay in between. Germline V gene lookup returns CDR1 MNHEY and CDR2 SVGAGI. The CDR3 spans 14 residues. CDR3 amino acids: CASSYPTGWTEAFF. The CDR3 nucleotides read TGTGCCAGCAGTTACCCGACGGGTTGGACTGAAGCTTTCTTT.

This clone was observed once. The chain combines TRBV30 with TRBJ2-1; 8 nucleotides align to TRBD2. The CDR3 extends over 15 amino acids. Looked up from germline, CDR1 is GTSNPN and CDR2 is SVGIG (reference sequence). The ends lost 2 bases at V and 5 bases at J; junction bases unmatched: 8. The CDR3 protein is CAWSPGGAWDNEQFF. The CDR3 region has the DNA TGTGCCTGGAGTCCGGGGGGGGCCTGGGACAATGAGCAGTTCTTC.

The chain is built from TRBV7-3 and TRBJ1-1; weak D call: TRBD1 (6 bases). This CDR3 has 13 amino acids. V dropped 5 bases and J dropped 5 bases, with 12 bases sitting between them. Germline CDR1 and CDR2: SGHTA and FQGTGA. The CDR3 bases are TGTGCCAGCAGCCAAAGCCAGGGGACTGAAGCTTTCTTT. Amino acid sequence: CASSQSQGTEAFF.

The chain links TRBV19 to TRBJ2-5, with 12 bases fitting TRBD2. CDR3 length: 17 amino acids. Germline trimming cut 3 bases from V and 3 bases from J; bases unmatched to any gene: 8. The germline V gene has CDR1 LNHDA and CDR2 SQIVND (reference sequence). The CDR3 DNA follows: TGTGCCAGTAGTATCGGGCTAGCGGGAGGGAGAGAAGAGACCCAGTACTTC. Residues: CASSIGLAGGREETQYF.

The CDR3 DNA reads as TGTGCCAGTAGTAACACGTACGATGAGCAGTTCTTC. This gives the protein CASSNTYDEQFF. The chain uses TRBV19 and TRBJ2-1, with no clear D. The CDR3 spans 12 residues. Trimming stripped 4 bases from V and 8 bases from J, with 9 bases between. Germline CDR1 reads LNHDA; CDR2 reads SQIVND (reference sequence).

V gene TRBV7-2 combines with J gene TRBJ2-7; D is uncertain. The CDR3 totals 13 residues. The V and J ends lost 0 bases and 3 bases respectively, with 6 bases between them. CDR1 SGHTA and CDR2 FQGNSA come from the germline V gene. The CDR3 nucleotides are TGTGCCAGCAGCTTAGCGGCGGTCTACGAGCAGTACGTC. It specifies CASSLAAVYEQYV.

This chain links TRBV5-8 with TRBJ1-4, with 7 bases fitting TRBD1. Germline values: CDR1 SGHTS, CDR2 YDEGEE. J gave up 5 bases and V 1 base, and 5 bases lay outside the gene matches. This CDR3 is 15 amino acids long. The CDR3, as DNA: TGTGCCAGCAGCTTGCTGAGGGACAGAAATGAAAAACTGTTTTTT. It yields the protein CASSLLRDRNEKLFF.

This clone has just a few counts. The chain recombines TRBV7-9 with TRBJ2-7; the match to TRBD2 covers 8 bases. Per germline, CDR1 SEHNR and CDR2 FQNEAQ (reference sequence). J was trimmed by 4 bases and V by 5 bases; bases with no gene match: 10. This CDR3 contains 15 residues. The CDR3 region is CASSGAAGDSYEQYF. The CDR3 DNA is TGTGCCAGCAGCGGAGCAGCGGGAGATAGTTACGAGCAGTACTTC. Drawing the rest from reference TRBV7-9 and TRBJ2-7, the complete variable domain is DTGVSQNPRHKITKRGQNVTFRCDPISEHNRLYWYRQTLGQGPEFLTYFQNEAQLEKSRLLSDRFSAERPKGSFSTLEIQRTEQGDSAMYLCASSGAAGDSYEQYFGPGTRLTVT.

The chain couples TRBV10-3 to TRBJ1-1; D gene ambiguous. The CDR3 sequence is 12 residues long. Germline loops: CDR1 ENHRY, CDR2 SYGVKD. The germline V and J ends were trimmed by 8 bases and 10 bases, with 17 bases remaining between them. In DNA form, the CDR3 reads TGTGCCATCGGCGCCGGGGTTGAACGAGCTTTCTTT. Protein product: CAIGAGVERAFF.

V is TRBV28 and J is TRBJ2-7; a possible D gene is TRBD1 (6 bases). CDR1 is MDHEN, CDR2 SYDVKM, per germline. The V end was cut by 6 bases, the J end by 4 bases, with 10 bases between. This CDR3 is 12 amino acids long. This CDR3 reads CASSPDRYEQYV. CDR3 nucleotide sequence: TGTGCCAGCAGCCCCGACAGGTACGAGCAGTACGTC.

The V call is TRBV5-1, the J call TRBJ2-5; the match to TRBD2 covers 9 bases. Trimming at V came to 4 bases and at J to 4 bases, leaving 5 bases not matched to a gene. CDR1 and CDR2 from the germline V gene are SGHRS and YFSETQ. The CDR3 is 14 amino acids. The CDR3 reads CASSTPAGGETQYF. The CDR3 bases are TGCGCCAGCAGCACCCCAGCGGGAGGAGAGACCCAGTACTTC.

In its sample, this clone was seen once. The V and J genes are TRBV25-1 and TRBJ2-7, with 9 bases lining up with TRBD2. This CDR3 spans 15 amino acids. CDR1 is MGHDK and CDR2 is SYGVNS in the germline V gene. With 2 bases clipped from V and 7 bases from J, the junction kept 9 bases outside the gene matches. CDR3: CASSEAGSGSGEQYF. In DNA, the CDR3 is TGTGCCAGCAGTGAAGCCGGTAGCGGGAGTGGAGAGCAGTACTTC.

The chain combines TRBV28 with TRBJ1-2; 10 positions match TRBD1. Germline V gene lookup returns CDR1 MDHEN and CDR2 SYDVKM. The J segment lost 8 bases and the V segment lost 4 bases, leaving 16 bases of the junction unmatched. The CDR3 totals 17 residues. The CDR3 coding sequence is TGTGCCAGCAGTTCCTCCAGGGACAGGGGAAGAAGCGAGGGCTACACCTTC. Its translation is CASSSSRDRGRSEGYTF.

The rearrangement links TRBV27 to TRBJ1-1; TRBD1 matches at 9 bases. J was trimmed by 0 bases and V by 7 bases; bases with no gene match: 6. CDR1 is MNHEY, CDR2 SMNVEV, per germline (reference sequence). The CDR3 totals 15 residues. CDR3: CASNRGTGLNTEAFF. The CDR3 DNA reads as TGTGCCAGCAACCGAGGGACAGGGCTGAACACTGAAGCTTTCTTT.

This clone came up once. The chain uses TRBV7-2 and TRBJ2-1; 11 nucleotides align to TRBD2. The J segment lost 4 bases and the V segment lost 5 bases, leaving 1 base of the junction unmatched. The CDR3 has 14 amino acids. The germline V gene has CDR1 SGHTA and CDR2 FQGNSA. The CDR3, as DNA: TGTGCCAGCAGCACTAGCGGGGGTTACAATGAGCAGTTCTTC. Translated, it gives CASSTSGGYNEQFF.

The gene calls are TRBV29-1 and TRBJ1-5; perhaps TRBD1 as D (5 bases). The CDR3 is made up of 13 amino acids. V lost 7 bases, J lost 3 bases, and 13 bases lay in between. Germline values: CDR1 SQVTM, CDR2 ANQGSEA. The CDR3 sequence: CSAATGINQPQHF. The CDR3 region has the DNA TGCAGCGCCGCCACAGGAATCAATCAGCCCCAGCATTTT.

The J gene is TRBJ1-6, the V gene TRBV5-1, with TRBD1 identical over 9 bases. Looked up from germline, CDR1 is SGHRS and CDR2 is YFSETQ. J gave up 7 bases and V 5 bases, and 10 bases lay outside the gene matches. The CDR3 length is 16 residues. The CDR3 is CASSNQDRGWNSPLHF. The CDR3 DNA sequence: TGCGCCAGCAGTAATCAGGACAGGGGATGGAATTCACCCCTCCACTTT.

The chain couples TRBV9 to TRBJ2-7; 7 nucleotides align to TRBD1. The CDR3 consists of 14 residues. The V segment lost 5 bases and the J segment 6 bases; nucleotides outside the gene matches: 11. CDR1 is SGDLS, CDR2 YYNGEE, per germline. The CDR3 region is CASRETRQGFEQYF. CDR3 in DNA: TGTGCCAGCAGAGAAACCCGACAGGGCTTCGAGCAGTACTTC.